This TCR beta chain was observed in a study of CD8 T cells in ankylosing spondylitis. Points from the study as a whole: Made up of about eight highly homologous variants, a TCR beta motif appeared characteristic of ankylosing spondylitis blood.

About this clonotype: Antigen specificity is unknown.

Quantitative 5'-RACE with molecular barcodes produced the TCR beta libraries. From the 5' RACE reads, TCRdb called clonotypes with MiXCR, one entry per CDR3 protein. Of approximately 540,000 distinct CDR3 sequences listed, roughly 13% are singletons. Trimming pared 1 base from V and 9 bases from J, leaving 15 bases between. CDR1 and CDR2 (germline): SGHVS, FQNEAQ. This CDR3 spans 14 amino acids. The specimen was blood, either unsorted or a sorted T cell fraction (not recorded which). This chain uses TRBV7-8 with TRBJ2-5, with D possibly being TRBD2 (5 bases). The sequence came from a male donor with ankylosing spondylitis. The CDR3 region is CASSLDQWSGAQYF. The CDR3 DNA follows: TGTGCCAGCAGCTTAGACCAATGGTCCGGGGCCCAGTACTTC.